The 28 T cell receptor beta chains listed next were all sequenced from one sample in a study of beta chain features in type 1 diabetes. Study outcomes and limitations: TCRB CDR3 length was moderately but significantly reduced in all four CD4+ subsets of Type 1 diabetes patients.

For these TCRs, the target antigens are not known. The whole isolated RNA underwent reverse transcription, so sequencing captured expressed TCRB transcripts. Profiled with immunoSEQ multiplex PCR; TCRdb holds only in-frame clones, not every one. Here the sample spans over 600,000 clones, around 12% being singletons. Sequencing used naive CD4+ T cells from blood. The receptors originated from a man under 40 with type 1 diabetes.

The CDR3 loop is CASSLEGRVNGYTF. CDR3 coding DNA: TGTGCCAGCAGCTTGGAGGGCAGGGTAAATGGCTACACCTTC. The V gene is TRBV7-9, the J gene TRBJ1-2; D is possibly TRBD1 (5 bases). The CDR3 has 14 residues. CDR1 is SEHNR, CDR2 FQNEAQ, per germline (reference sequence). Trimming took off 3 bases at V and 6 bases at J, with 14 bases between the two ends.

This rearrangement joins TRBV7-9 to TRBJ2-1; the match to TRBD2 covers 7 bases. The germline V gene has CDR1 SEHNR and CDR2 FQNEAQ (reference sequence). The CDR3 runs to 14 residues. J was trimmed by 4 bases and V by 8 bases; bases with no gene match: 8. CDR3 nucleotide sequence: TGTGCCAGCGCTACCGGCGGGGGTTACAATGAGCAGTTCTTC. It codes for CASATGGGYNEQFF.

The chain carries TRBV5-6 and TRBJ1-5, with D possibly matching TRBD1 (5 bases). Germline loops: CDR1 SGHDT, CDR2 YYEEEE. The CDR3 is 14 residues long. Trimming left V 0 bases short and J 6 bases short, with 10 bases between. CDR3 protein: CASSLVGAAQPQHF. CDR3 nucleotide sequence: TGTGCCAGCAGCTTGGTAGGGGCGGCTCAGCCCCAGCATTTT. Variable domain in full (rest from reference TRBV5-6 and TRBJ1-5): DAGVTQSPTHLIKTRGQQVTLRCSPKSGHDTVSWYQQALGQGPQFIFQYYEEEERQRGNFPDRFSGHQFPNYSSELNVNALLLGDSALYLCASSLVGAAQPQHFGDGTRLSIL.

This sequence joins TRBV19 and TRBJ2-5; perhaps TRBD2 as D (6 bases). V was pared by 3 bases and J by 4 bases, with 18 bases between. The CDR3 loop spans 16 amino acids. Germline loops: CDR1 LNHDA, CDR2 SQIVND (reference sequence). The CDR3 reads CASSIKGRGRSETQYF. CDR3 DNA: TGTGCCAGTAGTATTAAGGGAAGAGGGAGGTCAGAGACCCAGTACTTC.

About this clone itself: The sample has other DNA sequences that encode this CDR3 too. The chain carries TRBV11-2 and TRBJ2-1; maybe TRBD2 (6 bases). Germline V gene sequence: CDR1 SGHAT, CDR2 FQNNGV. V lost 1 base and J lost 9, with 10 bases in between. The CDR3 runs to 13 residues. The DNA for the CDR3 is TGTGCCAGCAGCTTAGGACCGGAGGGTGAGCAGTTCTTC. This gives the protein CASSLGPEGEQFF.

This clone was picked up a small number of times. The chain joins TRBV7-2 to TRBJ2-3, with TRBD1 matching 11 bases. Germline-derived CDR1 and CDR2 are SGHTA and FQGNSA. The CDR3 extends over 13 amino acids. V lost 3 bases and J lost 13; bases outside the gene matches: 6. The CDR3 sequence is CASSLVGGQGEYF. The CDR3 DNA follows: TGTGCCAGCAGCTTGGTAGGGGGACAGGGGGAGTATTTT.

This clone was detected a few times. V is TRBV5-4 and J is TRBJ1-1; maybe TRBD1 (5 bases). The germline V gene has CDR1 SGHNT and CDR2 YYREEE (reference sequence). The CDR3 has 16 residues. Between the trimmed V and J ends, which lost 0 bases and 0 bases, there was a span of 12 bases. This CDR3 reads CASSLDYRTMNTEAFF. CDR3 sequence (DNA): TGTGCCAGCAGCTTGGATTACAGGACGATGAACACTGAAGCTTTCTTT. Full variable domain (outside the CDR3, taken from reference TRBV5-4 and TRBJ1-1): ETGVTQSPTHLIKTRGQQVTLRCSSQSGHNTVSWYQQALGQGPQFIFQYYREEENGRGNFPPRFSGLQFPNYSSELNVNALELDDSALYLCASSLDYRTMNTEAFFGQGTRLTVV.

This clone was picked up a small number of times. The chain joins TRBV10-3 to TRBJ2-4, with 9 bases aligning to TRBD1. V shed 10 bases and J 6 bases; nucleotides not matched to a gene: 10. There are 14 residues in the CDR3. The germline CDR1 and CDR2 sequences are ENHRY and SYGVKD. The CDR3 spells CASRPPGQGNIQYF. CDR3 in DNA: TGTGCCAGCAGGCCTCCGGGACAGGGAAACATTCAGTACTTC.

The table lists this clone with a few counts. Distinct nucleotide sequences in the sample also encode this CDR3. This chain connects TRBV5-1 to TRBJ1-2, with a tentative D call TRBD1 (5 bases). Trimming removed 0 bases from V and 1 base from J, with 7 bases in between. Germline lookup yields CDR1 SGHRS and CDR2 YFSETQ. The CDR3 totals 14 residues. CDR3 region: CASSLGDSNYGYTF. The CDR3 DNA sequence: TGCGCCAGCAGCTTGGGAGACAGTAACTATGGCTACACCTTC.

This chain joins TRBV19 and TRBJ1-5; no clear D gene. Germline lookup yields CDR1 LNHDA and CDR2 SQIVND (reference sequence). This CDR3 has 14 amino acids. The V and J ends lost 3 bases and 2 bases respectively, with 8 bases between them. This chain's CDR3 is CASSIRVGNQPQHF. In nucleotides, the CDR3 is TGTGCCAGTAGTATTCGGGTGGGCAATCAGCCCCAGCATTTT.

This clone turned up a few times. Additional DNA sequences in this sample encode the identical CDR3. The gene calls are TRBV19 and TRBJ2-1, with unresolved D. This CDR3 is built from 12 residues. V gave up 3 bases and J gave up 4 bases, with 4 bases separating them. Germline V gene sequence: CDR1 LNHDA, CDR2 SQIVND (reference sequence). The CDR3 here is CASSIPYNEQFF. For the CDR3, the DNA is TGTGCCAGTAGTATTCCTTACAATGAGCAGTTCTTC.

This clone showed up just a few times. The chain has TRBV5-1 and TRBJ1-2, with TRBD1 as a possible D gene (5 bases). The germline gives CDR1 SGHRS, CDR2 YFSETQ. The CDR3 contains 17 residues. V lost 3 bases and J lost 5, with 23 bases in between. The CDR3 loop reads CASSWAGSPLGDYGYTF. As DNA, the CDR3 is TGCGCCAGCAGCTGGGCGGGCAGCCCGTTGGGGGATTATGGCTACACCTTC.

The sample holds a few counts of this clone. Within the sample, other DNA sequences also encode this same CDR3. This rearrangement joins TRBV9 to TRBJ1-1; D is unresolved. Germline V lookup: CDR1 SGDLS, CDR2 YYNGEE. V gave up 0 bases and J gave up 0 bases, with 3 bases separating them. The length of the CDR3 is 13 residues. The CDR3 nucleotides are TGTGCCAGCAGCGTAGAGATGAACACTGAAGCTTTCTTT. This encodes CASSVEMNTEAFF.

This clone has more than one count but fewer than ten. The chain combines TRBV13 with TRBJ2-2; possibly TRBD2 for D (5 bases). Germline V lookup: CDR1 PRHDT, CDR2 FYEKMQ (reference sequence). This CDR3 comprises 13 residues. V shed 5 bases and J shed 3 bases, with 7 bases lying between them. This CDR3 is CASSLAHTGELFF. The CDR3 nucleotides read TGTGCCAGCAGCCTAGCCCACACCGGGGAGCTGTTTTTT.

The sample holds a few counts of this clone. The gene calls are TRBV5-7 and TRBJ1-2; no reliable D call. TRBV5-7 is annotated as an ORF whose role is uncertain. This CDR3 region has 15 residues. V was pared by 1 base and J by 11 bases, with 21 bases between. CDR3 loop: CASSLRASVGQEYTF. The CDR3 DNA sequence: TGTGCCAGCAGCTTGAGGGCCTCGGTCGGTCAGGAATACACCTTC.

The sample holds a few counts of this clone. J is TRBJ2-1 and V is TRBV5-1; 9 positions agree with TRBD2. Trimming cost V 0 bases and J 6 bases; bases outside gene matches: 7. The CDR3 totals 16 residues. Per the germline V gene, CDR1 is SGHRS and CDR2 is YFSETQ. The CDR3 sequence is CASSLVPSGNRNEQFF. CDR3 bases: TGCGCCAGCAGCTTGGTCCCTAGCGGGAACCGCAATGAGCAGTTCTTC.

The CDR3 loop is CASSPRRGAIPTGELFF. The DNA of the CDR3 is TGTGCCAGCAGCCCCCGGAGAGGAGCCATTCCCACCGGGGAGCTGTTTTTT. This chain joins TRBV7-2 and TRBJ2-2; D call uncertain. Trimming pared 5 bases from V and 4 bases from J, leaving 20 bases between. This CDR3 has 17 amino acids. The V gene's germline CDR1 is SGHTA and CDR2 FQGNSA.

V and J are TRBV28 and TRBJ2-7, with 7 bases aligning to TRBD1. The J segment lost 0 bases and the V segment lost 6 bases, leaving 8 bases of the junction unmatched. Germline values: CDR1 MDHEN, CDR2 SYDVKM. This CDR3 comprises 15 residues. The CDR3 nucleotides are TGTGCCAGCAGACCGCCGGACAGGAGCTCCTACGAGCAGTACTTC. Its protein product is CASRPPDRSSYEQYF. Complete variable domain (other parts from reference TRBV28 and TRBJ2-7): DVKVTQSSRYLVKRTGEKVFLECVQDMDHENMFWYRQDPGLGLRLIYFSYDVKMKEKGDIPEGYSVSREKKERFSLILESASTNQTSMYLCASRPPDRSSYEQYFGPGTRLTVT.

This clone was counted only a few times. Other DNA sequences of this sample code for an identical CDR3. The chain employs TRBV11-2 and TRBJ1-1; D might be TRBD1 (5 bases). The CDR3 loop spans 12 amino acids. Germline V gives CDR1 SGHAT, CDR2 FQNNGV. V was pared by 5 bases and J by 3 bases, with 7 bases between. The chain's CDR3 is CASSRDYTEAFF. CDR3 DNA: TGTGCCAGCAGCCGGGACTACACTGAAGCTTTCTTT.

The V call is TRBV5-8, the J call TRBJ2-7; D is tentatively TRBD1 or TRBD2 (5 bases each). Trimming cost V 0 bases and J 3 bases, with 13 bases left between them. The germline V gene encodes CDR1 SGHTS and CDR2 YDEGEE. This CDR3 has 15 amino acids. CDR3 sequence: CASSLEDGGHYEQYF. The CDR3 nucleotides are TGTGCCAGCAGCTTGGAGGACGGAGGACACTACGAGCAGTACTTC.

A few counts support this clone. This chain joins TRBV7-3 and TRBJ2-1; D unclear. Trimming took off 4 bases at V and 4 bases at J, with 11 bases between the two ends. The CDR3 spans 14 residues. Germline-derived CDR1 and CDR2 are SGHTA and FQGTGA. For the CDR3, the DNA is TGTGCCAGCAGCTCGGACGGAGCTTACAATGAGCAGTTCTTC. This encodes CASSSDGAYNEQFF.

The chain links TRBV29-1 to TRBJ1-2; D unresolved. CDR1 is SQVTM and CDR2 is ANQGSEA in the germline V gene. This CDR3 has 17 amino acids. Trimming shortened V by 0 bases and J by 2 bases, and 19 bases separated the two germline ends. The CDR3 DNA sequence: TGCAGCGTTGAAGAGGAGTCCCTCACCCCCTTAAACTATGGCTACACCTTC. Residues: CSVEEESLTPLNYGYTF. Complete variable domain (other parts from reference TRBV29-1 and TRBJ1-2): SAVISQKPSRDICQRGTSLTIQCQVDSQVTMMFWYRQQPGQSLTLIATANQGSEATYESGFVIDKFPISRPNLTFSTLTVSNMSPEDSSIYLCSVEEESLTPLNYGYTFGSGTRLTVV.

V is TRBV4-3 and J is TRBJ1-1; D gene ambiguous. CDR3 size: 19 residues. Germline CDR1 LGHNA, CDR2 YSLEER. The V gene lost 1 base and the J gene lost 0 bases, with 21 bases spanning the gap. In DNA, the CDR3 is TGCGCCAGCAGCCAAGGTTTCATTGGAAGGGAGGTTTTGAACACTGAAGCTTTCTTT. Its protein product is CASSQGFIGREVLNTEAFF.

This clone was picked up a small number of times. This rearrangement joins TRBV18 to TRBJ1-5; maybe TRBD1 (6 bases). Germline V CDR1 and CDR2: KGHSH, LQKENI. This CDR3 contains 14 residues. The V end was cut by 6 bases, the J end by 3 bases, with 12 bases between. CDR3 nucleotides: TGTGCCAGCTCGATACAGGGAAACAATCAGCCCCAGCATTTT. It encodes CASSIQGNNQPQHF. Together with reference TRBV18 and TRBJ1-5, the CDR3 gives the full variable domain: NAGVMQNPRHLVRRRGQEARLRCSPMKGHSHVYWYRQLPEEGLKFMVYLQKENIIDESGMPKERFSAEFPKEGPSILRIQQVVRGDSAAYFCASSIQGNNQPQHFGDGTRLSIL.

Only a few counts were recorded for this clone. This CDR3 reads CAWSVPLPHEQYF. Written as DNA, the CDR3 is TGTGCCTGGAGTGTTCCCCTCCCTCACGAGCAGTACTTC. V is TRBV30 and J is TRBJ2-7; D gene ambiguous. Trimming stripped 0 bases from V and 5 bases from J, with 11 bases between. This CDR3 has 13 residues. CDR1 and CDR2 (germline): GTSNPN, SVGIG (reference sequence).

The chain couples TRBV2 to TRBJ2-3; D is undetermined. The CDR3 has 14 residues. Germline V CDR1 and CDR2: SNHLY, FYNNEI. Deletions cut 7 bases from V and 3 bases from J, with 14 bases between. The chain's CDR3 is CASMRLTGTDTQYF. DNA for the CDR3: TGTGCCAGCATGAGACTGACTGGAACAGATACGCAGTATTTT. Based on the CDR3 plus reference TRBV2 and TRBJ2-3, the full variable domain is EPEVTQTPSHQVTQMGQEVILRCVPISNHLYFYWYRQILGQKVEFLVSFYNNEISEKSEIFDDQFSVERPDGSNFTLKIRSTKLEDSAMYFCASMRLTGTDTQYFGPGTRLTVL.

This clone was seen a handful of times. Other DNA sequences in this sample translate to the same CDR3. The CDR3 reads CASSATGNTEAFF. CDR3 DNA sequence: TGTGCCAGCAGCGCGACAGGGAACACTGAAGCTTTCTTT. This chain uses TRBV9 with TRBJ1-1; D possibly corresponds to TRBD1 (6 bases). The germline V gene has CDR1 SGDLS and CDR2 YYNGEE. The CDR3 sequence is 13 residues long. Trimming stripped 3 bases from V and 1 base from J, with 7 bases between.

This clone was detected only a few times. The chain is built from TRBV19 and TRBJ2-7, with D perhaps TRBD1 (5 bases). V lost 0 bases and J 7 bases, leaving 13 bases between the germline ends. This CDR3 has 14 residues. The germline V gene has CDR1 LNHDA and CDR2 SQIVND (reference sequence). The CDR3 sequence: CASSIDARALEQYF. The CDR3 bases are TGTGCCAGTAGTATAGATGCCAGGGCGTTGGAGCAGTACTTC.